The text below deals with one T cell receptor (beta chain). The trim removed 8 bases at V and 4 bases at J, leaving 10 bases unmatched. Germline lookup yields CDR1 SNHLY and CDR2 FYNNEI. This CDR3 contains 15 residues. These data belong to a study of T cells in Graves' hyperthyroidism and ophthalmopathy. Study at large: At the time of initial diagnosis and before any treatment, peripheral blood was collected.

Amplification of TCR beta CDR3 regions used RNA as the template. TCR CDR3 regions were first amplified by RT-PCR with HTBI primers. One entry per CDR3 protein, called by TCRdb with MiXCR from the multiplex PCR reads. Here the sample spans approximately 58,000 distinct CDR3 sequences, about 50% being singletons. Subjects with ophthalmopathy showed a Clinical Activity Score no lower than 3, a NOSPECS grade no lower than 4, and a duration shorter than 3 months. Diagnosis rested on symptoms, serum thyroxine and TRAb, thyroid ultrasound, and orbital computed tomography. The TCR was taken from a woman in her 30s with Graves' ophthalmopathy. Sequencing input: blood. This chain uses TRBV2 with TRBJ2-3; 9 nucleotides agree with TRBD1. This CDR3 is CASHLTGGLPDTQYF. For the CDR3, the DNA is TGTGCCAGCCACTTAACAGGGGGCCTCCCAGATACGCAGTATTTT.